This T cell receptor (beta chain) appears in the sequencing data of a study of PD-1 blockade in classical Hodgkin lymphoma. The study's findings and limits: Patients newly diagnosed and complete responders had comparable baseline diversity. Newly diagnosed patients reportedly trailed healthy donors in baseline TCR diversity. Some patients started nivolumab under 1 year after ASCT, and they were excluded.

All patients experienced relapse after autologous stem cell transplantation, and brentuximab vedotin exposure was variable. Investigators isolated CD4+ T cells from thawed PBMCs through magnetic negative selection. Libraries were prepared by immunoSEQ multiplex PCR; TCRdb keeps only in-frame clonotypes and omits some of them. The table shows some 10,000 clones, with 74% occurring only once. The CDR3 has 14 amino acids. Trimming shortened V by 2 bases and J by 2 bases, and 10 bases separated the two germline ends. Germline CDR1 KGHSH, CDR2 LQKENI. Comments on this clone: The antigen remains undetermined.

This TCR was sampled from a human donor with classical Hodgkin lymphoma. Sequences were derived from CD4+ T cells from blood, sampled at baseline. The chain links TRBV18 to TRBJ2-7; D may be TRBD2 (5 bases). CDR3 coding DNA: TGTGCCAGCTCACCAGCGGGCAAGACCTACGAGCAGTACTTC. Encoded protein: CASSPAGKTYEQYF. Combining the CDR3 with reference TRBV18 and TRBJ2-7 gives the whole variable domain NAGVMQNPRHLVRRRGQEARLRCSPMKGHSHVYWYRQLPEEGLKFMVYLQKENIIDESGMPKERFSAEFPKEGPSILRIQQVVRGDSAAYFCASSPAGKTYEQYFGPGTRLTVT.